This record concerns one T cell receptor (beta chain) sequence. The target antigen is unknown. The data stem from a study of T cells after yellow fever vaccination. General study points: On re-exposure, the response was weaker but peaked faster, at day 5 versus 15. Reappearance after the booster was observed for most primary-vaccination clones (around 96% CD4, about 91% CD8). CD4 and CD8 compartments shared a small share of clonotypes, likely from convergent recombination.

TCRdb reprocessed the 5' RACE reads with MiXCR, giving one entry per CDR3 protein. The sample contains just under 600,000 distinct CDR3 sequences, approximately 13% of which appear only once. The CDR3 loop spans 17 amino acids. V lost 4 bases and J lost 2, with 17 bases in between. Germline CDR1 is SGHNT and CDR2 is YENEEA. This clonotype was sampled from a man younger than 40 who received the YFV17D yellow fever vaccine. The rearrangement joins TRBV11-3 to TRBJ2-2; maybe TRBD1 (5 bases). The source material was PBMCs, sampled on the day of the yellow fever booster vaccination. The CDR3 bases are TGTGCCAGCAGCTGGGCAGGGCCCCTTCTCAACACCGGGGAGCTGTTTTTT. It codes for CASSWAGPLLNTGELFF.